This TCR beta chain was identified during a study of T-cell memory formation after mild COVID-19. At the level of the study: Among the donors, TCR clusters were largely specific to each donor.

A remark on this clonotype: The antigen is not known.

Using constant-segment primers, 5'RACE produced TCR alpha and TCR beta cDNA libraries carrying sample barcodes and UMIs. One entry per CDR3 protein, called by TCRdb with MiXCR from the 5' RACE reads. The sample includes 110,000 to 150,000 distinct CDR3 sequences, 20% to 25% of them seen just once. Study results and caveats: Contracting CD4+ clones lay largely in CM and EM, with CD8+ ones residing in EMRA.

The sequence derives from an adult woman who had mild COVID-19 (a few samples of this study predate the infection). Cell type and time point are not known. The specimen sequenced was PBMCs or a T cell subset sorted from them (not recorded which).

The CDR3 is CASSSHQGTDTQYF. The CDR3 DNA sequence: TGTGCCAGCAGCTCCCACCAGGGCACAGATACGCAGTATTTT. V gene TRBV11-1 combines with J gene TRBJ2-3; D is uncertain. Trimming pared 4 bases from V and 1 base from J, leaving 9 bases between. Germline V gene lookup returns CDR1 SGHAT and CDR2 FQDESV (reference sequence). This CDR3 has 14 amino acids.